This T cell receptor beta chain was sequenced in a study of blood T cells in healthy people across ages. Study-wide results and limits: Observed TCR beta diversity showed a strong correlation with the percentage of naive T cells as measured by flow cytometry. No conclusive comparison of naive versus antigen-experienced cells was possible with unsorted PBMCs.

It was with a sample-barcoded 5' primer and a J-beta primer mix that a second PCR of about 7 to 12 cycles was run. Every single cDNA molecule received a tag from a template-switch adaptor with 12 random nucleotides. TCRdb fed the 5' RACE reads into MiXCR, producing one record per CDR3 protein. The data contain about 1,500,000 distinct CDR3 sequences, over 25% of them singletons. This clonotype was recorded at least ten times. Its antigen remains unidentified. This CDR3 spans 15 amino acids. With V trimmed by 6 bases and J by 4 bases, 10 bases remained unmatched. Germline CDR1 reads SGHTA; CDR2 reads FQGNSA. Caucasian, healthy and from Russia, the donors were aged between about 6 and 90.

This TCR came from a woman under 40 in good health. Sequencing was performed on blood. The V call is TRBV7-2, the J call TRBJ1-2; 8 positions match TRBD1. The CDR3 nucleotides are TGTGCCAGCAGGAAGGACAGGGCCGAAGCCTATGGCTACACCTTC. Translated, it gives CASRKDRAEAYGYTF.